Listed below are T cell receptor beta chains from one sample, sequenced in a study of T cells after yellow fever vaccination. Each CDR3 protein is one row after TCRdb ran MiXCR on the 5' RACE reads. The data hold some 220,000 distinct CDR3 sequences, with 2.5% to 3.5% observed a single time. The sample here was CD4+ T cells sorted from PBMCs, taken 10 days after the yellow fever booster vaccination. The receptors originated from a man younger than 35 who received the YFV17D yellow fever vaccine. Each CDR3 is given with its conserved first and last residue. D genes are given only for firm matches. Some rows mark clone size as missing; the rest say once, few, many or name a class of expanded clone.

>TRBV11-2|TRBJ2-5|many|-
TGTGCCAGCAGGACCTCAGGTCGAGAGACCCAGTACTTC
CASRTSGRETQYF
>TRBV12-3/TRBV12-4|TRBJ1-3|many|-
TGTGCGGGGGGGCCCAGCTCTGGAAACACCATATATTTT
CAGGPSSGNTIYF
>TRBV30|TRBJ2-1|many|-
TGTGCCTGGAGTGCCCTGGGGACTTTAGATTCTGAGCAGTTCTTC
CAWSALGTLDSEQFF
>TRBV4-2|TRBJ2-3|many|-
TGTGCCAGCAGCCAAGCGCTAGCCGAAGATACGCAGTATTTT
CASSQALAEDTQYF
>TRBV27|TRBJ2-5|few|TRBD2
TGTGCCAGCAGCCCGGGACTAGCGGGGGCCCCGGCGTGGGAGACCCAGTACTTC
CASSPGLAGAPAWETQYF
>TRBV3-1|TRBJ2-1|-|-
TGTGCCAGCAGCCACCTGGGGGGATACAATGAGCAGTTCTTC
CASSHLGGYNEQFF
>TRBV18|TRBJ2-5|-|-
TGTGCCAGCTCACCTAGACAAGCTCAAGAGACCCAGTACTTC
CASSPRQAQETQYF
>TRBV11-3|TRBJ2-1|few|-
TGTGCCAGCAGCTTTGGGCCATCCGGGCAGTTCTTC
CASSFGPSGQFF
>TRBV3-1|TRBJ2-5|many|TRBD1
TGTGCCAGCAGCCCCCGACAGGGCTGGCGGGAGACCCAGTACTTC
CASSPRQGWRETQYF
>TRBV7-2|TRBJ1-5|few|-
TGTGCCAGCAGCTTAGTAGGCAGCCCTCATAGCAATCAGCCCCAGCATTTT
CASSLVGSPHSNQPQHF
>TRBV3-1|TRBJ2-3|few|TRBD2
TGTGCCAGCAGCCAAGCGGGGGGGGTAAATACGCAGTATTTT
CASSQAGGVNTQYF